Presented here are 4 T cell receptor beta chains from one specimen sequenced in a study of early T cells in non-severe SARS-CoV-2 infection. TCRdb used MiXCR to reprocess the 5' RACE reads, holding one entry per CDR3 protein. The sample lists roughly 77,000 distinct CDR3 sequences; more than 10% were seen once. Sequencing used whole blood. The receptors were gathered from an adult who was a healthcare worker with PCR-confirmed SARS-CoV-2 infection or an uninfected control (not recorded which).

This clonotype was seen a handful of times. The chain combines TRBV9 with TRBJ2-7; 10 bases fit TRBD1. This CDR3 has 15 amino acids. V lost 4 bases, J lost 0 bases, and 4 bases stayed unmatched. The germline CDR1 and CDR2 sequences are SGDLS and YYNGEE. The CDR3 protein is CASSPGTGASYEQYF. In DNA, the CDR3 is TGTGCCAGCAGCCCTGGGACAGGGGCCTCCTACGAGCAGTACTTC.

V is TRBV7-9 and J is TRBJ2-2; D uncertain. The CDR3 has 13 amino acids. Germline values: CDR1 SEHNR, CDR2 FQNEAQ (reference sequence). Between the trimmed V and J ends, which lost 1 base and 10 bases, there was a span of 10 bases. CDR3: CASSLGVAPELFF. The CDR3 region has the DNA TGTGCCAGCAGCTTAGGAGTGGCCCCGGAGCTGTTTTTT.

This clonotype turned up a few times. DNA of the CDR3: TGCGCCAGCAGCCGCACAGGGGGGCTTCGGGGAAGCCAAGAGACCCAGTACTTC. This sequence encodes CASSRTGGLRGSQETQYF. The chain employs TRBV5-1 and TRBJ2-5; 8 bases agree with TRBD1. The CDR3 has 18 residues. CDR1 is SGHRS, CDR2 YFSETQ, per germline. The V segment lost 4 bases and the J segment 1 base; nucleotides outside the gene matches: 15.

This clonotype was seen many times. This chain joins TRBV4-1 and TRBJ2-7; TRBD2 aligns across 11 bases. The CDR3 sequence is 14 residues long. J lost 1 base, V lost 6 bases, and 2 bases had no gene match. Germline CDR1 reads MGHRA; CDR2 reads YSYEKL. The CDR3 bases are TGCGCCAGCAGGACTAGCGGGGTTTCCTACGAGCAGTACTTC. It encodes CASRTSGVSYEQYF.